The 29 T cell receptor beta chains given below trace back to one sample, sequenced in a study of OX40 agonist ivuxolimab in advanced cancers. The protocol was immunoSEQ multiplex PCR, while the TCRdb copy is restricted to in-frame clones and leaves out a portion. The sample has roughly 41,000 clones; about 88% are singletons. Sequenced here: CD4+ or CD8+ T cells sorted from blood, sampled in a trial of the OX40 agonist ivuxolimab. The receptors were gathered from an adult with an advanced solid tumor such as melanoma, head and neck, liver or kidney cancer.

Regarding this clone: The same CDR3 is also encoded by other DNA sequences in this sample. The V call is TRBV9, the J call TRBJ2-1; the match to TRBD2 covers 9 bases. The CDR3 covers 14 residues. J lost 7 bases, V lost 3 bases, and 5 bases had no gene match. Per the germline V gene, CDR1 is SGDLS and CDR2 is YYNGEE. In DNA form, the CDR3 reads TGTGCCAGCAGCGGTGGCGGGGGGGCAAATGAGCAGTTCTTC. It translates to CASSGGGGANEQFF.

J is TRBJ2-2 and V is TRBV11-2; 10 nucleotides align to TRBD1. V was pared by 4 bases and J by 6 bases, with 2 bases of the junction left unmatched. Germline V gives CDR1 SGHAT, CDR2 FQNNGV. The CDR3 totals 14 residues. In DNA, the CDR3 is TGTGCCAGCAGCTCCGGACAGGGGGCCGGGGAGCTGTTTTTT. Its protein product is CASSSGQGAGELFF.

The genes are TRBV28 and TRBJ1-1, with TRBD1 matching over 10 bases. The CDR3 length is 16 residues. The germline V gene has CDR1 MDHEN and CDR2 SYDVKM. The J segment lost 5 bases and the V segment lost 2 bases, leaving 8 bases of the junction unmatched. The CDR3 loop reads CASSLGTGTGETEAFF. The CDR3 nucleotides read TGTGCCAGCAGTTTAGGGACCGGGACAGGGGAAACTGAAGCTTTCTTT.

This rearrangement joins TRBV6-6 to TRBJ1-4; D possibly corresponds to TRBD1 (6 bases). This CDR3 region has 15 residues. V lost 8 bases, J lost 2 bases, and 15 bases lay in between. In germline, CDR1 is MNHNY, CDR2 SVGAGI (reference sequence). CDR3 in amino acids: CASLGGLQTNEKLFF. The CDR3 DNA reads TGTGCCAGCCTCGGGGGGCTCCAGACTAATGAAAAACTGTTTTTT.

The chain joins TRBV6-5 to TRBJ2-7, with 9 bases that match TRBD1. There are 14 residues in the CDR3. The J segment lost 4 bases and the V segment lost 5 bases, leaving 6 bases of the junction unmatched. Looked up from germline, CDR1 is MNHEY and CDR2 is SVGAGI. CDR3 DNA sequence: TGTGCCAGCAGTGCGACAGGGGGTTTGTACGAGCAGTACTTC. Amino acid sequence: CASSATGGLYEQYF.

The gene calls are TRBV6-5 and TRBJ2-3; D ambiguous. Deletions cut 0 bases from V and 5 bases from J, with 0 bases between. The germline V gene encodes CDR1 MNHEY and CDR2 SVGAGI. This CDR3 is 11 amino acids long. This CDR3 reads CASSYSDTQYF. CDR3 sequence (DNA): TGTGCCAGCAGTTACTCAGATACGCAGTATTTT.

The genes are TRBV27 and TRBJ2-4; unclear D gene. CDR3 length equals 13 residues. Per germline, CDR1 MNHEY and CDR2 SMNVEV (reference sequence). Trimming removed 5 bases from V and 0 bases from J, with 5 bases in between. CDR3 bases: TGTGCCAGCAGTGCCCTAGCCAAAAACATTCAGTACTTC. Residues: CASSALAKNIQYF.

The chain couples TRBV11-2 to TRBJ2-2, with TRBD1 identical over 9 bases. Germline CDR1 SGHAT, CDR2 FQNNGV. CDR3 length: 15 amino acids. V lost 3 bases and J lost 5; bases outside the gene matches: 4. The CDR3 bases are TGTGCCAGCAGCTTGAGACAGGGGGAGACCGGGGAGCTGTTTTTT. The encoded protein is CASSLRQGETGELFF.

The CDR3 DNA sequence: TGTGCCAGCAGTCCCGGACATTACACAGATACGCAGTATTTT. Its protein product is CASSPGHYTDTQYF. V is TRBV28 and J is TRBJ2-3; weak D call: TRBD1 (5 bases). Trimming took off 5 bases at V and 2 bases at J, with 11 bases between the two ends. The CDR3 length is 14 residues. CDR1 MDHEN and CDR2 SYDVKM come from the germline V gene. The full variable domain, its missing parts supplied by reference TRBV28 and TRBJ2-3, is DVKVTQSSRYLVKRTGEKVFLECVQDMDHENMFWYRQDPGLGLRLIYFSYDVKMKEKGDIPEGYSVSREKKERFSLILESASTNQTSMYLCASSPGHYTDTQYFGPGTRLTVL.

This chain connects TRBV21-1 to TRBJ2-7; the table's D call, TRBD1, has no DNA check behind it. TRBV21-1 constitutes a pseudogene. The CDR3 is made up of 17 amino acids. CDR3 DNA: TGTGCCAGCAGCAAAGCTAGCTGGACAAAAACCTCCTACGAGCAGTACTTC. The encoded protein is CASSKASWTKTSYEQYF.

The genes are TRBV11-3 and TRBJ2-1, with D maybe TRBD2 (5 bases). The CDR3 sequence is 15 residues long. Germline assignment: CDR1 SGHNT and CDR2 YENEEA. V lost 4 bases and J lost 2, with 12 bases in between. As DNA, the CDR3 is TGTGCCAGCAGCTCCCGGGAAACCCCCTACAATGAGCAGTTCTTC. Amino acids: CASSSRETPYNEQFF.

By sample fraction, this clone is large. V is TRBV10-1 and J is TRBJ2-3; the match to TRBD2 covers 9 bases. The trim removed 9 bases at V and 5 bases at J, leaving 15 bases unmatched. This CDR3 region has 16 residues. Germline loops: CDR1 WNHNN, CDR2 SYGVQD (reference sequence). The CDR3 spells CASRGNSGSPGDTQYF. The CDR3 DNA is TGCGCCAGTAGGGGGAATAGCGGGAGTCCTGGAGATACGCAGTATTTT.

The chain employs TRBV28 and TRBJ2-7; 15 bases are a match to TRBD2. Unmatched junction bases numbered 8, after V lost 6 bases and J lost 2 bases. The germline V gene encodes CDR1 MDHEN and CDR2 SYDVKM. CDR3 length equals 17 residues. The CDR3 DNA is TGTGCCAGCAGCCCTGGGACTAGCGGGAGGATCCCCTACGAGCAGTACTTC. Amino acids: CASSPGTSGRIPYEQYF.

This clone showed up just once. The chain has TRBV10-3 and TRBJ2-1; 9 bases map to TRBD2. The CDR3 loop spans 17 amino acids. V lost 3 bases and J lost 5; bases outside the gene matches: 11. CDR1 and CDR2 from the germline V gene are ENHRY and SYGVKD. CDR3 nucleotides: TGTGCCATCAGTGACTCACTCGGCGGGAGGGCCGACAATGAGCAGTTCTTC. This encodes CAISDSLGGRADNEQFF.

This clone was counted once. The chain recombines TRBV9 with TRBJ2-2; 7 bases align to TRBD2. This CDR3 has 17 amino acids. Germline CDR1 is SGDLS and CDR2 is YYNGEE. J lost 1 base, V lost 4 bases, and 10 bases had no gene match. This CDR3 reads CASSLRGGLMNTGELFF. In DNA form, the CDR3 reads TGTGCCAGCAGCCTCCGGGGAGGGCTAATGAACACCGGGGAGCTGTTTTTT.

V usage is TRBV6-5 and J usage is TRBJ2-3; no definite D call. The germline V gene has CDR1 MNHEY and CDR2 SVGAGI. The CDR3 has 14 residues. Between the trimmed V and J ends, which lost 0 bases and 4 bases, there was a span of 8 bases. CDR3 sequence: CASSYSVGADTQYF. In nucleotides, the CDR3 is TGTGCCAGCAGTTACTCTGTTGGCGCAGATACGCAGTATTTT.

CDR3 nucleotides: TGTGCCTGGAGTGTCGAAGGGGTCCGGGGCACTGAAGCTTTCTTT. Its protein product is CAWSVEGVRGTEAFF. This chain uses TRBV30 with TRBJ1-1; maybe TRBD1 (5 bases). V was clipped by 0 bases and J by 4 bases, with 15 bases between them. The CDR3 runs to 15 residues. Germline V lookup: CDR1 GTSNPN, CDR2 SVGIG (reference sequence).

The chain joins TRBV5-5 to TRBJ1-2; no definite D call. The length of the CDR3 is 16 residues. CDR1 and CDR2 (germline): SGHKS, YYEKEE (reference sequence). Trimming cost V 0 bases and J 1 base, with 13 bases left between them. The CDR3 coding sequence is TGTGCCAGCAGCTTGGCCGGAACAGCTCTTAACTATGGCTACACCTTC. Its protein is CASSLAGTALNYGYTF.

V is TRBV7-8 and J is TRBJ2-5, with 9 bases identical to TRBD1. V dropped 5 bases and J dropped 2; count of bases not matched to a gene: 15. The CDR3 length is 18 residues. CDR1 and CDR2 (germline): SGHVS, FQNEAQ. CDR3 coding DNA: TGTGCCAGCAGCCGAGTCATATACGGACAGGGGCGACAAGAGACCCAGTACTTC. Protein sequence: CASSRVIYGQGRQETQYF.

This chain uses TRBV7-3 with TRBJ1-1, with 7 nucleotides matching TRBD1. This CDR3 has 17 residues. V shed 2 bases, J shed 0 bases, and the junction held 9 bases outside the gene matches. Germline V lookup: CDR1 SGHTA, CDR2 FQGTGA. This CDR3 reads CASSLGGPGQLNTEAFF. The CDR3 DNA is TGTGCCAGCAGCTTAGGGGGCCCGGGACAGTTGAACACTGAAGCTTTCTTT. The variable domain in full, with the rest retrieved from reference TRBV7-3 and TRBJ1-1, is GAGVSQTPSNKVTEKGKYVELRCDPISGHTALYWYRQSLGQGPEFLIYFQGTGAADDSGLPNDRFFAVRPEGSVSTLKIQRTERGDSAVYLCASSLGGPGQLNTEAFFGQGTRLTVV.

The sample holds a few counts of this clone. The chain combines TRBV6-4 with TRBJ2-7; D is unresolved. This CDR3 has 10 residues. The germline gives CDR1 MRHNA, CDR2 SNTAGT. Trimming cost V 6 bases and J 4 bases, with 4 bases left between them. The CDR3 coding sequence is TGTGCCAGCAGGGGGTACGAGCAGTACTTC. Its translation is CASRGYEQYF.

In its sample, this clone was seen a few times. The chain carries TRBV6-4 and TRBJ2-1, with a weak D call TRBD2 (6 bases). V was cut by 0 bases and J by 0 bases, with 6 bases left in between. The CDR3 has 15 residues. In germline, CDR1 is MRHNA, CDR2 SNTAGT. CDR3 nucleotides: TGTGCCAGCAGTGACTCAGCGGGCTCCTACAATGAGCAGTTCTTC. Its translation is CASSDSAGSYNEQFF.

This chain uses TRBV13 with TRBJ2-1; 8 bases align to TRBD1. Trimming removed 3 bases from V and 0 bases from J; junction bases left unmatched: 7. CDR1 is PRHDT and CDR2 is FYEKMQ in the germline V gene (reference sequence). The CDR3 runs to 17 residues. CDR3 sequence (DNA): TGTGCCAGCAGCTTCCCGACAGGGGCAAGCTCCTACAATGAGCAGTTCTTC. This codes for CASSFPTGASSYNEQFF.

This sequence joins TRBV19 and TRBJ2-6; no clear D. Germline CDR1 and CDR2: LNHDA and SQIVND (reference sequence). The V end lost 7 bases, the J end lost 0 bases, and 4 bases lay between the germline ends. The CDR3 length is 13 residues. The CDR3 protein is CASTVSGANVLTF. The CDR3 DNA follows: TGTGCCAGTACCGTCTCTGGGGCCAACGTCCTGACTTTC.

The CDR3 DNA sequence: TGCGCCAGCACCCGGGTGGGACAGGGGTTTAGGAACACTGAAGCTTTCTTT. Translating gives CASTRVGQGFRNTEAFF. V gene TRBV5-1 combines with J gene TRBJ1-1, with 10 bases matching TRBD1. CDR1 is SGHRS, CDR2 YFSETQ, per germline. The CDR3 spans 17 residues. V shed 6 bases, J shed 1 base, and the junction held 12 bases outside the gene matches. Supplemented by reference TRBV5-1 and TRBJ1-1, the full variable domain reads KAGVTQTPRYLIKTRGQQVTLSCSPISGHRSVSWYQQTPGQGLQFLFEYFSETQRNKGNFPGRFSGRQFSNSRSEMNVSTLELGDSALYLCASTRVGQGFRNTEAFFGQGTRLTVV.

CDR3 residues: CASKPGSYNEQFF. In DNA, the CDR3 is TGTGCCAGCAAGCCAGGGTCCTACAATGAGCAGTTCTTC. The chain carries TRBV2 and TRBJ2-1; D may be TRBD1 (5 bases). Germline loops: CDR1 SNHLY, CDR2 FYNNEI. V gave up 7 bases and J gave up 1 base, with 8 bases separating them. This CDR3 is 13 amino acids long.

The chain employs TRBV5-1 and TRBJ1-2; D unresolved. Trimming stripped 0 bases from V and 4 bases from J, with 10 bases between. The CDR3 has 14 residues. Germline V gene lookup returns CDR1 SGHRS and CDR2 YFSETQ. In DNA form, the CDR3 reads TGCGCCAGCAGCTTGGAGGGAGCGCCCTATGGCTACACCTTC. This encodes CASSLEGAPYGYTF.

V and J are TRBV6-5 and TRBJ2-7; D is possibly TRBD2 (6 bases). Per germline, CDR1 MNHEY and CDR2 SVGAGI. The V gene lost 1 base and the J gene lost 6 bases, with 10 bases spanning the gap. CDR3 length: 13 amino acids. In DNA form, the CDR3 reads TGTGCCAGCAGTTACTTTTCGGGGGTCGAGCAGTACTTC. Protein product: CASSYFSGVEQYF.

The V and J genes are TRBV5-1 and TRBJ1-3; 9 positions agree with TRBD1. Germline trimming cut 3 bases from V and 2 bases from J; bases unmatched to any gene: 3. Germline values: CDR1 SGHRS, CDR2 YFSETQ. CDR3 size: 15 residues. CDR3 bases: TGCGCCAGCAGCTCGTGGACAGGGGCTGGAAACACCATATATTTT. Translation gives CASSSWTGAGNTIYF.